This T cell receptor beta chain came from a study of cytomegalovirus exposure and HLA in healthy donors. Study results and caveats: Within the data, a cluster of highly shared sequence variants was likely a sequencing artifact.

Researchers ran the PCR with 60 Vbeta and 13 Jbeta primers. Produced via immunoSEQ multiplex PCR; TCRdb's table is partial and in-frame only. The profile shows 150,000 to 200,000 clones, around 79% of them singletons. The CDR3 contains 17 residues. Germline V gene sequence: CDR1 SGHDT, CDR2 YYEEEE. The germline V and J ends were trimmed by 1 base and 0 bases, with 11 bases remaining between them. The sample holds one count of this clone. Its antigen remains unknown. Sequenced input: PBMCs. The chain recombines TRBV5-6 with TRBJ2-6; D is perhaps TRBD1 (5 bases). This sequence originates from a woman aged 45-65 years in good health and CMV-seropositive. The CDR3: CASSLFRQGSGANVLTF. The CDR3 DNA reads TGTGCCAGCAGCTTGTTTAGGCAGGGCTCTGGGGCCAACGTCCTGACTTTC. The whole variable domain, filled in from reference TRBV5-6 and TRBJ2-6, reads DAGVTQSPTHLIKTRGQQVTLRCSPKSGHDTVSWYQQALGQGPQFIFQYYEEEERQRGNFPDRFSGHQFPNYSSELNVNALLLGDSALYLCASSLFRQGSGANVLTFGAGSRLTVL.